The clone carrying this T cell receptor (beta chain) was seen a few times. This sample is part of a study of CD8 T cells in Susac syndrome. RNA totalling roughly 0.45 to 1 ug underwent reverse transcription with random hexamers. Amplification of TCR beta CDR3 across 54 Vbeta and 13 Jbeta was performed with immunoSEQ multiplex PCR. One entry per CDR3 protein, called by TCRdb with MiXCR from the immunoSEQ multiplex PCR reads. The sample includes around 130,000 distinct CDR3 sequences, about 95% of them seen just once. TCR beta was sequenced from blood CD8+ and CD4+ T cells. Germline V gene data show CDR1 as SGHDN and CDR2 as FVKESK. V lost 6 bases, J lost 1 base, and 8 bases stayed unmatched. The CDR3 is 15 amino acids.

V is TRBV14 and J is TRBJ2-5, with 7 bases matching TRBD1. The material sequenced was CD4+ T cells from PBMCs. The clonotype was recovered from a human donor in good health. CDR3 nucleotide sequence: TGTGCCAGCAGTCCTTGGACAGGCACCCAAGAGACCCAGTACTTC. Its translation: CASSPWTGTQETQYF.